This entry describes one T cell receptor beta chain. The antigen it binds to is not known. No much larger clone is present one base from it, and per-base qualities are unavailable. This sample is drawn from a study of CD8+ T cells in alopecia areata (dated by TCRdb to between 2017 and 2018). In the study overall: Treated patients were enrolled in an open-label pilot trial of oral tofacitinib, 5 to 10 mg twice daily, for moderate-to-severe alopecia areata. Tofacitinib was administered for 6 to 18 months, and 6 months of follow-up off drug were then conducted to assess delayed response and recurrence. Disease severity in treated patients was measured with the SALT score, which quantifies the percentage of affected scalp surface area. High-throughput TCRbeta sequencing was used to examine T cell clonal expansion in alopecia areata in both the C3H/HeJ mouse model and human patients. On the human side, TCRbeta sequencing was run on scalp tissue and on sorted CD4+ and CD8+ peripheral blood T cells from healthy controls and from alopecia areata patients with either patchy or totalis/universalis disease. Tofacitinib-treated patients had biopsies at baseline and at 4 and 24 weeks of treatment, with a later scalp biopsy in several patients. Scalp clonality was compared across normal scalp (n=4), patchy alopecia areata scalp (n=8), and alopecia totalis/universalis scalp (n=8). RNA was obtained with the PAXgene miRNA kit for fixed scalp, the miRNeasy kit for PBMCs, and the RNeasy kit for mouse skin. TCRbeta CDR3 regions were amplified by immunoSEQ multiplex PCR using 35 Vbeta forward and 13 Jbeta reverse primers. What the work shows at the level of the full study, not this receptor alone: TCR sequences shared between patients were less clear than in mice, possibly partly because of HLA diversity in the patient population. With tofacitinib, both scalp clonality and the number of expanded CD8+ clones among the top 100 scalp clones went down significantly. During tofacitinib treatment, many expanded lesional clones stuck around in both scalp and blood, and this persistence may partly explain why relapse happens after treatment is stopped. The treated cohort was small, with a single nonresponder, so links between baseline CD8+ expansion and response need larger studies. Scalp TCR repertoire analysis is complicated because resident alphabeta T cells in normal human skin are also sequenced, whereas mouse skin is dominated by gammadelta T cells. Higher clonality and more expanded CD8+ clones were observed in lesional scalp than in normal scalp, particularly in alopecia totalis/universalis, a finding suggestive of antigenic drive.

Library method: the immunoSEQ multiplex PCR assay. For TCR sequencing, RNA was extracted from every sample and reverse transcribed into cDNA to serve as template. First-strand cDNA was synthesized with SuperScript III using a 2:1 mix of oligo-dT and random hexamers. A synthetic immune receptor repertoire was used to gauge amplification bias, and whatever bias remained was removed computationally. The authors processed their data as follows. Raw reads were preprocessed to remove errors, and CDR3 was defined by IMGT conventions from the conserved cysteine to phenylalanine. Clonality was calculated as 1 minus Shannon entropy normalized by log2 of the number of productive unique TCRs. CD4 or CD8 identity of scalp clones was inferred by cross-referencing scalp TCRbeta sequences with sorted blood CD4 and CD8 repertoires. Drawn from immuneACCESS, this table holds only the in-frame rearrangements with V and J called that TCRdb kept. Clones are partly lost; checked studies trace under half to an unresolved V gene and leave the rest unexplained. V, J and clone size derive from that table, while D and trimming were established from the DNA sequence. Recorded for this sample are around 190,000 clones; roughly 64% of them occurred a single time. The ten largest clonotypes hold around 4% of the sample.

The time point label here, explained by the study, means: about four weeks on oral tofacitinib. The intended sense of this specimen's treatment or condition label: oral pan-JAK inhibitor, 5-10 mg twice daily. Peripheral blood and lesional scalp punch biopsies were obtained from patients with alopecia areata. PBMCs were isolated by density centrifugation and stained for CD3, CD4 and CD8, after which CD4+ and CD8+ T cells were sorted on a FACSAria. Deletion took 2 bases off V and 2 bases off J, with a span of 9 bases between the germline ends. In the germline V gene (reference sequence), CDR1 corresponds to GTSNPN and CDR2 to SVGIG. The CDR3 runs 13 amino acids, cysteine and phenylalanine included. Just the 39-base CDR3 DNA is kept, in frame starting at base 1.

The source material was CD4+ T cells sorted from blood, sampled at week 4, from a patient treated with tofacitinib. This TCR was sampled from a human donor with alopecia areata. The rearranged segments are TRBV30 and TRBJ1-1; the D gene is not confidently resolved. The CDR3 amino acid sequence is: CAWSRRVNTEAFF. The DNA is TGTGCCTGGAGTCGACGGGTTAACACTGAAGCTTTCTTT. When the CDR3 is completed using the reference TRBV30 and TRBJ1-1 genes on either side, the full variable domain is SQTIHQWPATLVQPVGSPLSLECTVEGTSNPNLYWYRQAAGRGLQLLFYSVGIGQISSEVPQNLSASRPQDRQFILSSKKLLLSDSGFYLCAWSRRVNTEAFFGQGTRLTVV.